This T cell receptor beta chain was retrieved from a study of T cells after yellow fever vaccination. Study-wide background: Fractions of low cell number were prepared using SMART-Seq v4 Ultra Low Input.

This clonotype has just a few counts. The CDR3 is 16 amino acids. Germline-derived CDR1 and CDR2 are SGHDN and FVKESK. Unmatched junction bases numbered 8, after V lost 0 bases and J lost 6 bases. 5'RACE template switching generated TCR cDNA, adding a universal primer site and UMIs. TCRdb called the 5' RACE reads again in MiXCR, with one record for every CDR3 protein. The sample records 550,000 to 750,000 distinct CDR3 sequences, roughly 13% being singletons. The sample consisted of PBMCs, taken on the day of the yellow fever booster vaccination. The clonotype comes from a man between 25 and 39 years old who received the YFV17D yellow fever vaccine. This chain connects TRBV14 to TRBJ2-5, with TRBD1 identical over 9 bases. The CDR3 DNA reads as TGTGCCAGCAGCCAAGAGTCCGGGACAGGGATTCAGACCCAGTACTTC. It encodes CASSQESGTGIQTQYF.